Following are 30 T cell receptor beta chains from one sample sequenced in a study of blood T cell repertoires in COVID-19 (dated by TCRdb to the early 2020s). The library relied on the immunoSEQ multiplex PCR assay. Here the immuneACCESS table is served through TCRdb, limited to in-frame sequences with V and J called. Missing clones are a known gap in these copies; in checked studies unresolved V genes cover under half, and the rest lacks a known reason. In this sample the table shows about 130,000 clones, roughly four fifths of which occur a single time. Clones ranked in the top ten supply 10% to 12% of the sample. Sequencing was performed on peripheral blood. The origin of the receptors is a human donor in a cohort sampled during active COVID-19.

The genes are TRBV3-1 (or the pseudogene TRBV3-2) and TRBJ2-7; 8 nucleotides line up with TRBD1. CDR1 and CDR2 (germline): LGHDT, YNNKEL (reference sequence). The CDR3 sequence is 12 residues long. J lost 13 bases, V lost 1 base, and 6 bases had no gene match. In nucleotides, the CDR3 is TGTGCCAGCAGCCAAGGGGGGACAGGTTTTTACTTC. This sequence encodes CASSQGGTGFYF.

The chain couples TRBV12-3 or TRBV12-4 to TRBJ2-1; 8 nucleotides align to TRBD2. This CDR3 has 11 amino acids. This chain's CDR3 is CVSGGHNEQFF. CDR3 bases: TGTGTCTCGGGGGGGCACAATGAGCAGTTCTTC.

This rearrangement joins TRBV4-2 to TRBJ1-5; weak D call: TRBD1 (5 bases). Trimming removed 0 bases from V and 10 bases from J, with 16 bases in between. Per germline, CDR1 LGHNA and CDR2 YNFKEQ. The length of the CDR3 is 15 residues. The CDR3 sequence is CASSQEWGAPQPQHF. CDR3 DNA sequence: TGTGCCAGCAGCCAAGAGTGGGGCGCGCCTCAACCCCAGCATTTT.

The rearrangement uses TRBV2 and TRBJ2-6; TRBD1 matches 7 bases. CDR1 and CDR2 (germline): SNHLY, FYNNEI. This CDR3 spans 14 amino acids. The V gene end was trimmed by 8 bases and the J gene end by 0 bases; junction bases not matched to a gene: 1. CDR3 residues: CASGDSSGANVLTF. For the CDR3, the DNA is TGTGCCAGCGGGGACAGCTCTGGGGCCAACGTCCTGACTTTC.

This chain's CDR3 is CASTVGDRAHSPQHF. DNA for the CDR3: TGTGCCAGTACTGTGGGGGACAGGGCACATTCGCCCCAGCATTTT. V usage is TRBV19 and J usage is TRBJ1-5; 9 nucleotides line up with TRBD1. This CDR3 is 15 amino acids long. Germline V gives CDR1 LNHDA, CDR2 SQIVND (reference sequence). Unmatched junction bases numbered 13, after V lost 7 bases and J lost 9 bases.

The chain recombines TRBV6-5 with TRBJ2-2; 8 nucleotides line up with TRBD1. V dropped 6 bases and J dropped 4; count of bases not matched to a gene: 7. CDR1 and CDR2 (germline): MNHEY, SVGAGI. The CDR3 has 15 amino acids. CDR3 residues: CASRGQGLITGELFF. In DNA, the CDR3 is TGTGCCAGCAGAGGACAGGGATTGATCACCGGGGAGCTGTTTTTT.

This chain uses TRBV19 with TRBJ2-7; TRBD1 matches at 9 bases. The J segment lost 5 bases and the V segment lost 4 bases, leaving 3 bases of the junction unmatched. Germline lookup yields CDR1 LNHDA and CDR2 SQIVND (reference sequence). CDR3 length equals 13 residues. CDR3 bases: TGTGCCAGTAGTACCAGGGACAGGGACGAGCAGTACTTC. Protein sequence: CASSTRDRDEQYF.

This clone was seen only once. V is TRBV18 and J is TRBJ1-4; TRBD1 aligns across 9 bases. The CDR3 runs 14 residues. The J segment lost 7 bases and the V segment lost 5 bases, leaving 5 bases of the junction unmatched. Germline lookup yields CDR1 KGHSH and CDR2 LQKENI. The CDR3 sequence: CASSDGTGLEKLFF. Written as DNA, the CDR3 is TGTGCCAGCTCAGACGGGACAGGGCTTGAAAAACTGTTTTTT.

This sequence joins TRBV30 and TRBJ2-1; the match to TRBD2 covers 14 bases. The ends lost 5 bases at V and 9 bases at J; junction bases unmatched: 0. The CDR3 consists of 12 residues. Germline V CDR1 and CDR2: GTSNPN, SVGIG (reference sequence). The DNA for the CDR3 is TGTGCCTGGGGACTAGCGGGGGGTGAGCAGTTCTTC. Its protein product is CAWGLAGGEQFF.

This rearrangement joins TRBV14 to TRBJ2-3, with 11 bases fitting TRBD2. This CDR3 is built from 16 residues. V shed 3 bases, J shed 6 bases, and the junction held 8 bases outside the gene matches. Looked up from germline, CDR1 is SGHDN and CDR2 is FVKESK. The CDR3: CASSQGSSGGLDTQYF. DNA of the CDR3: TGTGCCAGCAGCCAGGGCTCTAGCGGGGGGCTGGATACGCAGTATTTT. Full variable domain (missing parts from reference TRBV14 and TRBJ2-3): EAGVTQFPSHSVIEKGQTVTLRCDPISGHDNLYWYRRVMGKEIKFLLHFVKESKQDESGMPNNRFLAERTGGTYSTLKVQPAELEDSGVYFCASSQGSSGGLDTQYFGPGTRLTVL.

The CDR3 DNA is TGTGCCAGTGGACGGCAGGGAAAATATGGCTACACCTTC. Translation gives CASGRQGKYGYTF. This sequence joins TRBV19 and TRBJ1-2; perhaps TRBD1 as D (5 bases). Between the trimmed V and J ends, which lost 8 bases and 5 bases, there was a span of 15 bases. Germline CDR1 reads LNHDA; CDR2 reads SQIVND (reference sequence). The CDR3 runs to 13 residues.

This chain uses TRBV6-5 with TRBJ1-2; D is unclear. V was pared by 5 bases and J by 4 bases, with 11 bases between. The germline CDR1 and CDR2 sequences are MNHEY and SVGAGI. The CDR3 covers 13 residues. The CDR3 DNA sequence: TGTGCCAGCAGTCGACAAACCCTCTATGGCTACACCTTC. Translation: CASSRQTLYGYTF.

The chain carries TRBV28 and TRBJ2-7, with 7 bases aligning to TRBD1. The CDR3 extends over 14 amino acids. Looked up from germline, CDR1 is MDHEN and CDR2 is SYDVKM. V lost 8 bases and J lost 6; bases outside the gene matches: 13. CDR3 DNA: TGTGCCAGCTCCCTGGGACAGCCCTTCTCCGAGCAGTACTTC. Residues: CASSLGQPFSEQYF.

The CDR3 reads CASSRSGPGGSETQYF. The CDR3 region has the DNA TGTGCCAGCTCACGATCTGGACCCGGAGGTTCGGAGACCCAGTACTTC. The J gene is TRBJ2-5, the V gene TRBV18; D perhaps matches TRBD2 (5 bases). This CDR3 has 16 residues. The V and J ends lost 4 bases and 5 bases respectively, with 20 bases between them. Germline assignment: CDR1 KGHSH and CDR2 LQKENI.

In this sample, this clone turned up many times. J is TRBJ2-5 and V is TRBV27, with D possibly TRBD1 on 6 matching bases. Germline V gives CDR1 MNHEY, CDR2 SMNVEV (reference sequence). The CDR3 spans 14 residues. V was cut by 0 bases and J by 5 bases, with 10 bases left in between. CDR3 amino acids: CASSLSGAKETQYF. The CDR3 coding sequence is TGTGCCAGCAGTTTATCGGGGGCCAAGGAGACCCAGTACTTC.

In this sample, this clone turned up once. This rearrangement joins TRBV10-2 to TRBJ1-5; a weak D match, TRBD1 (6 bases). Germline V CDR1 and CDR2: WSHSY, SAAADI. Trimming removed 4 bases from V and 3 bases from J, with 16 bases in between. The length of the CDR3 is 16 residues. CDR3: CASSGRDTKTNQPQHF. The DNA for the CDR3 is TGCGCCAGCAGTGGTCGGGACACTAAAACCAATCAGCCCCAGCATTTT.

The rearrangement uses TRBV19 and TRBJ1-5, with D uncertain. This CDR3 spans 16 amino acids. The V end lost 3 bases, the J end lost 2 bases, and 14 bases lay between the germline ends. CDR1 is LNHDA and CDR2 is SQIVND in the germline V gene (reference sequence). CDR3 sequence (DNA): TGTGCCAGTAGTATTAGTTTTTTCGATGGCAATCAGCCCCAGCATTTT. Amino acid sequence: CASSISFFDGNQPQHF.

The chain employs TRBV7-8 and TRBJ2-3, with TRBD2 identical over 8 bases. The CDR3 contains 16 residues. Germline V CDR1 and CDR2: SGHVS, FQNEAQ. With V trimmed by 1 base and J by 1 base, 4 bases remained unmatched. The CDR3 DNA sequence: TGTGCCAGCAGCTTAGTTGCCGGGGGGGGCACAGATACGCAGTATTTT. It specifies CASSLVAGGGTDTQYF.

V is TRBV3-1 (or the pseudogene TRBV3-2) and J is TRBJ1-6; D is perhaps TRBD1 (6 bases). The CDR3 has 14 residues. The germline gives CDR1 LGHDT, CDR2 YNNKEL (reference sequence). The germline V and J ends were trimmed by 1 base and 14 bases, with 15 bases remaining between them. As DNA, the CDR3 is TGTGCCAGCAGCCAAGGGCAGGGGACCTTATCCCTCCACTTT. Translated: CASSQGQGTLSLHF.

This clone was detected only a few times. J is TRBJ2-6 and V is TRBV3-1 (or the pseudogene TRBV3-2); TRBD1 matches 7 bases. V trimming: 4 bases; J trimming: 2 bases; junction bases outside the gene matches: 2. The CDR3 has 15 residues. From germline, CDR1 is LGHDT and CDR2 YNNKEL (reference sequence). CDR3 nucleotide sequence: TGTGCCAGCAGCCTAGACAGGGCTGGGGCCAACGTCCTGACTTTC. It codes for CASSLDRAGANVLTF.

This clone came up a few times. The gene calls are TRBV19 and TRBJ2-7; possibly TRBD1 for D (5 bases). V lost 5 bases, J lost 4 bases, and 12 bases lay in between. CDR3 size: 13 residues. The germline V gene has CDR1 LNHDA and CDR2 SQIVND (reference sequence). CDR3 in amino acids: CASSPQGSYEQYF. Written as DNA, the CDR3 is TGTGCCAGTAGTCCCCAGGGATCATACGAGCAGTACTTC. The full variable domain, rest sourced from reference TRBV19 and TRBJ2-7, is DGGITQSPKYLFRKEGQNVTLSCEQNLNHDAMYWYRQDPGQGLRLIYYSQIVNDFQKGDIAEGYSVSREKKESFPLTVTSAQKNPTAFYLCASSPQGSYEQYFGPGTRLTVT.

This sequence joins TRBV7-9 and TRBJ1-2; tentative D call: TRBD1 (5 bases). CDR3 length: 15 residues. From germline, CDR1 is SEHNR and CDR2 FQNEAQ (reference sequence). Trimming took off 1 base at V and 2 bases at J, with 11 bases between the two ends. This CDR3 is CASSLEGRANYGYTF. The CDR3 nucleotides read TGTGCCAGCAGCTTAGAGGGCAGGGCGAACTATGGCTACACCTTC.

This chain uses TRBV5-4 with TRBJ2-7, with D possibly matching TRBD1 (5 bases). Trimming shortened V by 4 bases and J by 4 bases, and 9 bases separated the two germline ends. This CDR3 is 12 amino acids long. The germline V gene has CDR1 SGHNT and CDR2 YYREEE (reference sequence). CDR3 in DNA: TGTGCCAGCAGCCCTGACAGTTACGAGCAGTACTTC. This gives the protein CASSPDSYEQYF.

The rearrangement joins TRBV9 to TRBJ2-5; 10 bases are shared with TRBD1. The CDR3 is 14 amino acids. Trimming removed 4 bases from V and 3 bases from J; junction bases left unmatched: 3. Germline loops: CDR1 SGDLS, CDR2 YYNGEE. The chain's CDR3 is CASSRQGAEETQYF. The CDR3 DNA follows: TGTGCCAGCAGCCGACAGGGGGCAGAAGAGACCCAGTACTTC.

This clone was recorded a few times. The chain couples TRBV25-1 to TRBJ1-3; D is possibly TRBD1 (6 bases). Germline lookup yields CDR1 MGHDK and CDR2 SYGVNS. V was clipped by 5 bases and J by 1 base, with 9 bases between them. This CDR3 contains 14 residues. Here the CDR3 reads CASSQGRSGNTIYF. In DNA form, the CDR3 reads TGTGCCAGCAGTCAGGGGCGGTCTGGAAACACCATATATTTT.

The rearrangement links TRBV5-1 to TRBJ2-3, with D possibly TRBD2 on 6 matching bases. Between the trimmed V and J ends, which lost 0 bases and 2 bases, there was a span of 13 bases. CDR1 is SGHRS and CDR2 is YFSETQ in the germline V gene. This CDR3 spans 16 amino acids. The CDR3 sequence: CASSLAGLSYTDTQYF. The CDR3 coding sequence is TGCGCCAGCAGCTTGGCCGGACTATCATACACAGATACGCAGTATTTT.

The table lists this clone with a count of one. V usage is TRBV5-4 and J usage is TRBJ2-5; the D gene is possibly TRBD2 (5 bases). With 1 base removed from V and 4 bases from J, the gap between germline ends came to 11 bases. Germline V gene lookup returns CDR1 SGHNT and CDR2 YYREEE (reference sequence). The CDR3 loop spans 14 amino acids. The chain's CDR3 is CASSLIGVSETQYF. The CDR3 coding sequence is TGTGCCAGCAGCTTGATCGGGGTGTCAGAGACCCAGTACTTC.

This rearrangement joins TRBV10-1 to TRBJ2-7; 9 nucleotides line up with TRBD1. This CDR3 spans 12 amino acids. Germline values: CDR1 WNHNN, CDR2 SYGVQD (reference sequence). V trimming: 7 bases; J trimming: 6 bases; junction bases outside the gene matches: 4. CDR3 DNA sequence: TGCGCCAGCACCGGACAGGGGTCCGAGCAGTACTTC. It yields the protein CASTGQGSEQYF.

There are many counts of this clone. V and J are TRBV2 and TRBJ2-7; D is ambiguous. Trimming took off 5 bases at V and 6 bases at J, with 20 bases between the two ends. CDR1 and CDR2 (germline): SNHLY, FYNNEI. The CDR3 has 15 amino acids. Here the CDR3 DNA reads TGTGCCAGCAGTCGTGGAAGGCAGAACCGAGGCGAGCAGTACTTC. Amino acids: CASSRGRQNRGEQYF.

V gene TRBV3-1 (or the pseudogene TRBV3-2) combines with J gene TRBJ2-6; D is perhaps TRBD1 (5 bases). Trimming took 6 bases from V and 1 from J, leaving 7 bases between them. The germline V gene has CDR1 LGHDT and CDR2 YNNKEL (reference sequence). The CDR3 spans 14 residues. The CDR3 is CASRTASGANVLTF. As DNA, the CDR3 is TGTGCCAGCAGGACAGCTTCTGGGGCCAACGTCCTGACTTTC.